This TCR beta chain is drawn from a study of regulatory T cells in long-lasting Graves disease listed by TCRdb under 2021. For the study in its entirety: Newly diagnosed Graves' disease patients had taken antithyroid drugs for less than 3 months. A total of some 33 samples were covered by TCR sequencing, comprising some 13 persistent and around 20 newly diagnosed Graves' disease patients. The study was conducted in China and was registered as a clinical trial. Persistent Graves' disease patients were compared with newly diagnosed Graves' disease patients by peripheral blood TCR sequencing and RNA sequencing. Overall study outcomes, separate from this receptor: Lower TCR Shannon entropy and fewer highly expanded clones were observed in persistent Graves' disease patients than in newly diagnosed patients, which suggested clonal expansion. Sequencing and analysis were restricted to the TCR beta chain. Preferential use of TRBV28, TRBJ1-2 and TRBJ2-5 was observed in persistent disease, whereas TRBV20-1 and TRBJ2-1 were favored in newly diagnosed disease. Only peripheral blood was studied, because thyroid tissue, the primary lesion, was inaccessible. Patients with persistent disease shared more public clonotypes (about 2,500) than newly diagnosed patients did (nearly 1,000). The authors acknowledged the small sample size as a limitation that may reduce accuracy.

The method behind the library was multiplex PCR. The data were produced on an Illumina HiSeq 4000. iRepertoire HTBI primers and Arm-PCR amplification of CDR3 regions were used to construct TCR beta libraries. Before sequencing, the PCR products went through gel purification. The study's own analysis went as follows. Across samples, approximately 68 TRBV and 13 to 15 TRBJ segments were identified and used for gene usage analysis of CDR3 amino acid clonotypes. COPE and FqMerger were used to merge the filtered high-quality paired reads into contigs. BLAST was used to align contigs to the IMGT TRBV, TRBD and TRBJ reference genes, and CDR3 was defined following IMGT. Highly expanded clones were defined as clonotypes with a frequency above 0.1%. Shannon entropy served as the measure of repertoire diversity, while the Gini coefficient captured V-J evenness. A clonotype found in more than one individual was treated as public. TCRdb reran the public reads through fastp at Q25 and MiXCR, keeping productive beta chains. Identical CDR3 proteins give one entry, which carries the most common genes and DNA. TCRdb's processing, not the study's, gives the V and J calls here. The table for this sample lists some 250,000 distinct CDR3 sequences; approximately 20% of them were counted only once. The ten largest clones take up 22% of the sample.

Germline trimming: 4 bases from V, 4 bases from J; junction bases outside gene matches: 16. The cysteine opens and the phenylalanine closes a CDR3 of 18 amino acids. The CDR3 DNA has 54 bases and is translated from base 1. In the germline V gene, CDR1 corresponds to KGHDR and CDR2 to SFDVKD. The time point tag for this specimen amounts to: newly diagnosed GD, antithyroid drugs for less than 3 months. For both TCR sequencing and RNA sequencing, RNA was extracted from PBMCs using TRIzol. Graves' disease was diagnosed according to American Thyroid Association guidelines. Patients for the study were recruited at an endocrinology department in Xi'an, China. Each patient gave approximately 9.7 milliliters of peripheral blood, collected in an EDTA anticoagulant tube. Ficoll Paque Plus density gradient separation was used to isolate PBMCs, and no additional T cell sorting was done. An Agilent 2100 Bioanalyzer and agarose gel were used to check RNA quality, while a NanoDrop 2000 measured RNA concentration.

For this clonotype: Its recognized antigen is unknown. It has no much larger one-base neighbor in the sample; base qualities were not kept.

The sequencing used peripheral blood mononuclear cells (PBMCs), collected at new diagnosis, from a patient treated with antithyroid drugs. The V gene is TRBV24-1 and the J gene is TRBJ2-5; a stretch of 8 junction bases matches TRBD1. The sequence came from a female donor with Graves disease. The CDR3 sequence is CATSDPTPGQGMRETQYF. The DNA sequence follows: TGTGCCACCAGTGACCCAACGCCCGGACAGGGAATGAGAGAGACCCAGTACTTC.